This paragraph reports one TCR beta chain. Its antigen is as yet unknown. The data were taken from a study of cytomegalovirus exposure and HLA in healthy donors. Study findings and constraints: A likely sequencing artifact accounted for one observed cluster of highly shared sequence variants. Later analysis identified over 15,000 TCR beta sequences associated with HLA alleles, using a false discovery rate threshold of 0.05. Whilst most TCR sequences proved rare, a subset of public TCRs occurred across many donors.

The CDR3 consists of 21 residues. Amplification used 60 Vbeta primers and 13 Jbeta primers. Using immunoSEQ multiplex PCR, the repertoire was profiled, and TCRdb retains in-frame clones only, with some absent. The data show over 95,000 clones, 76% seen once. The chain employs TRBV5-3 and TRBJ2-4, with a weak D call TRBD1 (6 bases). TRBV5-3 is flagged as an ORF with uncertain function. Sequences were obtained from PBMCs. This clonotype originated in a middle-aged man in good health and CMV-seronegative. CDR3 bases: TGTGCGGGAAGCTTGGTCGGTAATCGGGACATAACCGCAGTAGCCAAAAACATTCAGTACTTC. Translated, it gives CAGSLVGNRDITAVAKNIQYF.